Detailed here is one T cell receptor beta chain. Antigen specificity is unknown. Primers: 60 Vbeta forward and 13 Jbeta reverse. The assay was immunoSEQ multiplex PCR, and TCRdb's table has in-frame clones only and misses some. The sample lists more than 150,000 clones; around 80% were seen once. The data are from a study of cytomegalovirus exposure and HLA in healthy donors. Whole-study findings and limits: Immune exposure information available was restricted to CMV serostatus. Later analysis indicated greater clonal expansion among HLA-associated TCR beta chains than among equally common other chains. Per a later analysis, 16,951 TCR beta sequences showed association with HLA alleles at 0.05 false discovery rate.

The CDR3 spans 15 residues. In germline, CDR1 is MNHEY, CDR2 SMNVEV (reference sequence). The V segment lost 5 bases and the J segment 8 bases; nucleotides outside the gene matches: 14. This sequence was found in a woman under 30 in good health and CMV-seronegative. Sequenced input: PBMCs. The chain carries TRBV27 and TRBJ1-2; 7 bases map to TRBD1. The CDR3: CASSQIRQGPRGYTF. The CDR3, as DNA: TGTGCCAGCAGTCAAATAAGACAGGGCCCTCGGGGCTACACCTTC.